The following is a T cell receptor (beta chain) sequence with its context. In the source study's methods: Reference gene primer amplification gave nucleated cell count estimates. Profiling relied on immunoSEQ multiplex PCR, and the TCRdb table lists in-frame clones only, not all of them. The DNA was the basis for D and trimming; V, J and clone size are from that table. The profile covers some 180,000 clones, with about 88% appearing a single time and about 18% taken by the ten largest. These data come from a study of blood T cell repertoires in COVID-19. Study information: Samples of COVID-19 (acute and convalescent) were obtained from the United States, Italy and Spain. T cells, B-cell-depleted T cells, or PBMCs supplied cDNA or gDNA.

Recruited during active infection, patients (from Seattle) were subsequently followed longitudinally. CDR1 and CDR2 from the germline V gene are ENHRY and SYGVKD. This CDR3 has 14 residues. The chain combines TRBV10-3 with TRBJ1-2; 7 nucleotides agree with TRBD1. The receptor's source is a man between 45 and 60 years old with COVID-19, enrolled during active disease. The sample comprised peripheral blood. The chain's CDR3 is CATRFEGARYGYTF. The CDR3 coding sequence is TGTGCGACGAGGTTTGAGGGGGCGAGATATGGCTACACCTTC.